The 26 T cell receptor beta chains given below trace back to one sample, sequenced in a study of control samples from healthy donors and cancer patients. Only in-frame clones appear in the TCRdb table, and some are missing; sequencing was by immunoSEQ multiplex PCR. Among around 190,000 clones listed, just over 90% were seen once. Material for sequencing was blood. Receptor source: a man aged 25 to 45 in good health.

This clone showed up just a few times. Other DNA variants within this sample encode the same CDR3. V usage is TRBV27 and J usage is TRBJ1-5; tentative D call: TRBD1 (6 bases). CDR1 and CDR2 (germline): MNHEY, SMNVEV (reference sequence). This CDR3 has 13 amino acids. V was pared by 2 bases and J by 4 bases, with 6 bases between. In nucleotides, the CDR3 is TGTGCCAGCAGTTTAAGGGGGAATCAGCCCCAGCATTTT. Translated, it gives CASSLRGNQPQHF.

The chain uses TRBV9 and TRBJ2-5; D is undetermined. Trimming removed 4 bases at V and 9 bases at J, with 10 bases between. Looked up from germline, CDR1 is SGDLS and CDR2 is YYNGEE. CDR3 length: 11 amino acids. CDR3 loop: CASSLGDSQYF. CDR3 bases: TGTGCCAGCAGCCTCGGAGACTCCCAGTACTTC.

The chain uses TRBV27 and TRBJ2-3; weak D call: TRBD1 (6 bases). The V gene's germline CDR1 is MNHEY and CDR2 SMNVEV (reference sequence). This CDR3 region has 17 residues. Trimming stripped 5 bases from V and 6 bases from J, with 24 bases between. DNA of the CDR3: TGTGCCAGCAGTCCAAGGGGCAAAACAGGGAGAATGGATACGCAGTATTTT. Translated, it gives CASSPRGKTGRMDTQYF.

CDR3 sequence (DNA): TGTGCCAGCAGCGCTACCGGGACTAGTCCGGCCGGGGAGCTGTTTTTT. Its translation is CASSATGTSPAGELFF. The chain couples TRBV5-6 to TRBJ2-2; 8 nucleotides agree with TRBD2. Germline V gives CDR1 SGHDT, CDR2 YYEEEE. There are 16 residues in the CDR3. The J segment lost 6 bases and the V segment lost 4 bases, leaving 11 bases of the junction unmatched.

The chain links TRBV27 to TRBJ2-1; 7 bases are shared with TRBD1. V shed 2 bases, J shed 2 bases, and the junction held 6 bases outside the gene matches. This CDR3 is built from 16 residues. From germline, CDR1 is MNHEY and CDR2 SMNVEV (reference sequence). The DNA of the CDR3 is TGTGCCAGCAGTTTACGACAGGGTATAGCCTACAATGAGCAGTTCTTC. Encoded protein: CASSLRQGIAYNEQFF.

The rearrangement joins TRBV29-1 to TRBJ1-2, with 8 bases identical to TRBD1. J was trimmed by 7 bases and V by 5 bases; bases with no gene match: 15. Germline V gives CDR1 SQVTM, CDR2 ANQGSEA. The CDR3 is 15 amino acids. Here the CDR3 DNA reads TGCAGCGTTCGAATTGGGTTAGACAGGGGTGGTGGCTACACCTTC. Amino acid sequence: CSVRIGLDRGGGYTF.

This chain uses TRBV5-8 with TRBJ1-4, with D possibly being TRBD1 (5 bases). Per germline, CDR1 SGHTS and CDR2 YDEGEE. V was pared by 4 bases and J by 8 bases, with 18 bases between. The CDR3 contains 15 residues. CDR3 nucleotide sequence: TGTGCCAGCAGCAAAGGGACCGGGAGAGGGGAAAAACTGTTTTTT. Its protein product is CASSKGTGRGEKLFF. Full variable domain (remainder filled in from reference TRBV5-8 and TRBJ1-4): EAGVTQSPTHLIKTRGQQATLRCSPISGHTSVYWYQQALGLGLQFLLWYDEGEERNRGNFPPRFSGRQFPNYSSELNVNALELEDSALYLCASSKGTGRGEKLFFGSGTQLSVL.

In regard to this clone: One end of the junction does not line up with germline, which may come from a read error. This chain uses TRBV6-6 with TRBJ1-2; the match to TRBD1 covers 8 bases. This CDR3 contains 11 residues. Germline CDR1 is MNHNY and CDR2 is SVGAGI (reference sequence). The DNA for the CDR3 is TGTGCCAGCAGTTTTCAGGGGGCGCCGGCGTTC. Its translation is CASSFQGAPAF.

The CDR3 here is CASSDWRVLADTQYF. In DNA, the CDR3 is TGTGCCAGCAGTGATTGGAGGGTTCTCGCAGATACGCAGTATTTT. The gene calls are TRBV2 and TRBJ2-3, with D possibly matching TRBD2 (6 bases). Germline values: CDR1 SNHLY, CDR2 FYNNEI. The CDR3 spans 15 residues. Trimming shortened V by 3 bases and J by 4 bases, and 14 bases separated the two germline ends.

V gene TRBV19 combines with J gene TRBJ2-3; D is undetermined. Germline CDR1 LNHDA, CDR2 SQIVND (reference sequence). Trimming stripped 5 bases from V and 5 bases from J, with 8 bases between. CDR3 length equals 12 residues. In nucleotides, the CDR3 is TGTGCCAGTAGTCCTCTGGGAGATACGCAGTATTTT. Encoded protein: CASSPLGDTQYF.

This chain joins TRBV3-1 (or the pseudogene TRBV3-2) and TRBJ1-4; D uncertain. Deletions cut 0 bases from V and 8 bases from J, with 13 bases between. This CDR3 has 15 residues. Germline V gene sequence: CDR1 LGHDT, CDR2 YNNKEL (reference sequence). The CDR3 sequence is CASSQEYVGREKLFF. The CDR3 nucleotides read TGTGCCAGCAGCCAAGAGTACGTAGGGCGGGAAAAACTGTTTTTT.

The rearrangement links TRBV23-1 to TRBJ2-7, with a possible D match to TRBD1 (6 bases). TRBV23-1 is classed as an ORF, of uncertain function. The CDR3 covers 15 residues. Trimming took off 6 bases at V and 3 bases at J, with 18 bases between the two ends. This CDR3 is CASSRKGDPYYEQYF. DNA of the CDR3: TGCGCCAGCAGCCGGAAGGGGGATCCATACTACGAGCAGTACTTC.

The chain has TRBV6-5 and TRBJ2-3, with TRBD2 identical over 11 bases. The CDR3 is 16 amino acids. J was trimmed by 2 bases and V by 4 bases; bases with no gene match: 5. Germline V gene sequence: CDR1 MNHEY, CDR2 SVGAGI. CDR3 loop: CASSSSTSGTTDTQYF. In DNA, the CDR3 is TGTGCCAGCAGTTCGTCGACTAGCGGGACCACAGATACGCAGTATTTT.

The chain couples TRBV7-9 to TRBJ1-1, with 8 nucleotides matching TRBD1. CDR1 SEHNR and CDR2 FQNEAQ come from the germline V gene (reference sequence). The V segment lost 5 bases and the J segment 1 base; nucleotides outside the gene matches: 9. The length of the CDR3 is 16 residues. This chain's CDR3 is CASSPRQGTTNTEAFF. In DNA, the CDR3 is TGTGCCAGCAGCCCGCGACAGGGGACGACGAACACTGAAGCTTTCTTT.

This rearrangement joins TRBV18 to TRBJ1-4; the D is unclear. This CDR3 has 14 residues. The V end lost 8 bases, the J end lost 4 bases, and 14 bases lay between the germline ends. Germline V CDR1 and CDR2: KGHSH, LQKENI. Here the CDR3 DNA reads TGTGCCAGCGCCTTCCAGGCGGGTAATGAAAAACTGTTTTTT. Protein: CASAFQAGNEKLFF.

The chain is built from TRBV7-2 and TRBJ1-3; no firm D call. The CDR3 length is 13 residues. V lost 3 bases, J lost 8 bases, and 11 bases lay in between. CDR1 is SGHTA and CDR2 is FQGNSA in the germline V gene. The CDR3 DNA reads TGTGCCAGCAGCTTTGTACCTCTGGACACCATATATTTT. Protein product: CASSFVPLDTIYF.

The chain carries TRBV4-3 and TRBJ1-2, with 10 bases identical to TRBD1. Per germline, CDR1 LGHNA and CDR2 YSLEER. The CDR3 runs to 16 residues. Germline trimming cut 2 bases from V and 7 bases from J; bases unmatched to any gene: 10. CDR3 DNA sequence: TGCGCCAGCAGCCAAACCCGGGACAGGGGATTAGGTGGCTACACCTTC. It translates to CASSQTRDRGLGGYTF.

The J gene is TRBJ2-1, the V gene TRBV19, with 8 nucleotides matching TRBD2. Trimming took 7 bases from V and 7 from J; bases not matched to a gene: 15. The CDR3 sequence is 16 residues long. Germline V gene data show CDR1 as LNHDA and CDR2 as SQIVND (reference sequence). The DNA for the CDR3 is TGTGCCAGTACCCGGACCGGGACTAGGGGGGGGAATGAGCAGTTCTTC. This codes for CASTRTGTRGGNEQFF.

V gene TRBV20-1 combines with J gene TRBJ1-1, with no clear D. The CDR3 consists of 11 residues. From germline, CDR1 is DFQATT and CDR2 SNEGSKA (reference sequence). V shed 8 bases and J shed 6 bases, with 13 bases lying between them. CDR3 DNA sequence: TGCAGTACCTTAATTGGGGCTGAAGCTTTCTTT. Translated: CSTLIGAEAFF.

This clone was detected only once. The chain carries TRBV7-3 and TRBJ2-3; unclear D gene. CDR1 SGHTA and CDR2 FQGTGA come from the germline V gene. With 5 bases removed from V and 2 bases from J, the gap between germline ends came to 14 bases. The CDR3 runs 15 residues. CDR3 sequence (DNA): TGTGCCAGCAGCCGCGACACCTCCTTCACAGATACGCAGTATTTT. Translation gives CASSRDTSFTDTQYF.

The rearrangement uses TRBV12-5 and TRBJ2-2; no clear D. CDR1 is LGHNT, CDR2 FRNRAP, per germline. This CDR3 is 14 amino acids long. V was pared by 0 bases and J by 6 bases, with 8 bases between. The CDR3 bases are TGTGCTAGTGGTTTGGTAAATTTACCCGGGGAGCTGTTTTTT. This encodes CASGLVNLPGELFF.

This chain joins TRBV11-2 and TRBJ2-5, with TRBD1 identical over 7 bases. J gave up 4 bases and V 1 base, and 3 bases lay outside the gene matches. The CDR3 is 14 residues long. CDR1 is SGHAT and CDR2 is FQNNGV in the germline V gene. DNA of the CDR3: TGTGCCAGCAGCTTAGGCCCAGGGGGAGAGACCCAGTACTTC. Its translation: CASSLGPGGETQYF.

This chain uses TRBV10-1 with TRBJ1-5, with TRBD1 identical over 10 bases. The length of the CDR3 is 13 residues. V trimming: 10 bases; J trimming: 5 bases; junction bases outside the gene matches: 5. Per germline, CDR1 WNHNN and CDR2 SYGVQD (reference sequence). CDR3 amino acids: CAITDRGHQPQHF. The CDR3 DNA reads TGCGCCATCACCGACAGGGGGCATCAGCCCCAGCATTTT.

This clone came up once. The chain carries TRBV6-2 or TRBV6-3 and TRBJ1-2; 9 positions match TRBD1. The CDR3 totals 13 residues. The germline V gene encodes CDR1 MNHEY and CDR2 SVGEGT. The ends lost 2 bases at V and 11 bases at J; junction bases unmatched: 6. The CDR3: CASSYGGQGQYTF. Here the CDR3 DNA reads TGTGCCAGCAGTTACGGGGGACAGGGACAATACACCTTC.

The V and J genes are TRBV9 and TRBJ2-5; perhaps TRBD2 as D (6 bases). Trimming took off 4 bases at V and 5 bases at J, with 12 bases between the two ends. CDR3 length equals 13 residues. Germline V CDR1 and CDR2: SGDLS, YYNGEE. This CDR3 reads CASSPGSLETQYF. The CDR3, as DNA: TGTGCCAGCAGCCCCGGGAGTCTGGAGACCCAGTACTTC.

CDR3 sequence (DNA): TGTGCCTGGAGTGGGGGGGACAGGTCTATTCGCTACACCTTC. Translating it yields CAWSGGDRSIRYTF. The genes are TRBV30 and TRBJ1-2; 8 bases are shared with TRBD1. The V segment lost 1 base and the J segment 9 bases; nucleotides outside the gene matches: 10. Germline V gene data show CDR1 as GTSNPN and CDR2 as SVGIG (reference sequence). This CDR3 region has 14 residues.